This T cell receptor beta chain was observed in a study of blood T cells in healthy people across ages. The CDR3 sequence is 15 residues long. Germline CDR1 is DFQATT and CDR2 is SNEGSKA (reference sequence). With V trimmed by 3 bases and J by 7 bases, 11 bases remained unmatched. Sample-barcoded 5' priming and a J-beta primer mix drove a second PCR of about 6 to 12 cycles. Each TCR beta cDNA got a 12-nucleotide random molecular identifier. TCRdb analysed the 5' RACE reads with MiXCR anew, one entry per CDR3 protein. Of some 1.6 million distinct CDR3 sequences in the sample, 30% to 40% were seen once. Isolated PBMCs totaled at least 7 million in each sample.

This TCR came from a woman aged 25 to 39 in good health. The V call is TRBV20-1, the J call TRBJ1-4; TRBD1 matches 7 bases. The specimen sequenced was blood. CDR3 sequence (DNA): TGCAGTGCTAGCTTACAGGGGTCCGTGATTGAAAAACTGTTTTTT. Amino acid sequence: CSASLQGSVIEKLFF.